One TCR beta chain is described in this entry. It has no known antigen specificity. No per-base quality is available; no much larger clone lies one base away. The method behind the library was RACE. This sample was sequenced with a NextSeq 500. During library preparation, unique molecular identifiers were attached to individual cDNA molecules so that TCRs could be counted quantitatively and reproducibly. For every blood RNA sample, sequencing covered both the TCR alpha and TCR beta chains. On the authors' methods: A median of around 100,000 TCRs per sample was observed, with a range of 23,224 to 690,600. V, J and CDR3 annotation of the TCR reads was carried out using the Decombinator software suite. Every sample was subsampled to the same number of TCRs (28,000) for the PS versus PT1 abundance plots. Expanded TCRs were defined as absent before sensitization and observed at least eight times at the 2-week time point. TCRdb passed the public sequencing reads through fastp at Q25 and MiXCR, retaining productive beta sequences. When rows share a CDR3 protein, they turn into one entry using the most common DNA and genes. The V and J calls and clone size come from TCRdb's table, not from the authors' own analysis. Here the sample has roughly 96,000 distinct CDR3 sequences; 9.3% occur a single time. The ten top clones hold just over 2% of the sample.

CDR1 and CDR2, per the germline V gene, are SGHRS and YFSETQ. The CDR3 goes from the cysteine to the phenylalanine over 15 residues. Only the CDR3 portion is preserved as DNA: 45 bases, with reading frame beginning at the first base. Between the V and J ends, shortened by 1 base and 7 bases respectively, the junction contains 15 bases. This entry is derived from a study of human T cells and chemical hapten exposure (dated by TCRdb to about 2021). As for the study more broadly: For sensitization, 2% DPC in acetone was applied to a roughly 2 cm by roughly 2 cm area of upper inner arm skin. Throughout the approximately 26-week study period, patients were also given weekly therapeutic DPC doses on the scalp. Patch tests used Finn chambers with 0.01% DPC on the upper back, scored after 6 days by International Contact Dermatitis Research Group standards. Alopecia areata with under or over 50% scalp involvement, alopecia totalis and alopecia universalis were represented in the patient cohort, which was mostly female. Libraries were combined into a pool for sequencing, and differences in TCR yield between samples came mainly from small differences in library volumes within the pool. The study tracked peripheral blood TCR repertoire changes in vivo during primary and secondary sensitization to the hapten diphenylcyclopropenone (DPC) in alopecia patients. Blood samples were taken from patients before sensitization (week 0) and then at 2, 6 and about 24 weeks after DPC sensitization. For TCR sequencing, blood came from 25 to 35 alopecia patients at anywhere from one to four time points (pre-sensitization, 2, 6 and 24 weeks).

This specimen's time point label, per the study, means: patch test 2, 6 weeks after DPC sensitization. Per the publication, the treatment or condition label means: therapeutic diphenylcyclopropenone sensitization with weekly scalp DPC. At every patch-test visit, the blood draw took place before the patch test was put on. Patients were considered eligible if aged 18 to 70, diagnosed with alopecia and deemed suitable for DPC therapy, and patients were excluded if pregnant. Total RNA was extracted from unfractionated whole blood collected in Tempus Blood RNA tubes. What the study reported, not specific to this receptor: Compared with pre-sensitization or healthy control sets, expanded TCRs formed significantly more large CDR3 similarity clusters, which is consistent with antigen-driven responses. DPC sensitization did not change how many TCRs were above 1 in 1000 frequency, and no evidence was found of alterations in global repertoire structure. Because every patient had alopecia, a presumed autoimmune disease, the patients' immune response might differ from that of healthy individuals. Repeated subsampling changed both the strength of the expansion versus patch-test correlation and the threshold at which the correlation became significant. The number of PT1 expanded TCRs positively correlated with patch test score, significant at thresholds 8, 16 and 32 but not 4.

The chain joins TRBV5-1 to TRBJ2-1; a tentative D call is TRBD2 (6 bases match). The sequence was obtained from a woman aged 40 to 50 with alopecia areata. Some clones in this sample may be carry-over from other donors' samples. This specimen was whole blood, taken in connection with sensitization to the hapten diphenylcyclopropenone (DPC). The CDR3 protein sequence reads: CASSLTGGKRNEQFF. The DNA sequence is given as TGCGCCAGCAGCTTGACGGGCGGGAAACGGAATGAGCAGTTCTTC.